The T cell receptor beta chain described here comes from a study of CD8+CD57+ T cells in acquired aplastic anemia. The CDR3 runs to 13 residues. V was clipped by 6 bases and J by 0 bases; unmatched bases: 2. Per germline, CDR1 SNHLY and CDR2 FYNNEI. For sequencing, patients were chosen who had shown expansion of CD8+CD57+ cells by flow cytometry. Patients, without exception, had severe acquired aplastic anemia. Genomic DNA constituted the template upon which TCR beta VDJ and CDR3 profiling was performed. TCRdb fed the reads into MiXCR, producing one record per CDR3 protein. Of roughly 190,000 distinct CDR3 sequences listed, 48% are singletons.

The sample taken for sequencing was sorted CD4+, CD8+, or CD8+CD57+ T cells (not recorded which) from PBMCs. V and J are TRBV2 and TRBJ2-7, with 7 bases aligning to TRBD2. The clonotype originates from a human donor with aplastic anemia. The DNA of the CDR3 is TGTGCCAGCAGGATAGCGGGCTCCTACGAGCAGTACTTC. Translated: CASRIAGSYEQYF.